These 17 T cell receptor beta chains originate from one sample sequenced in a study of blood T cell repertoires in COVID-19. Sequencing used immunoSEQ multiplex PCR; TCRdb keeps in-frame clones, though not all of them. The top ten hold 6% to 7.5% of the sample, which has about 160,000 clones, roughly 84% seen once. Sequencing was carried out using PBMCs or T cells enriched from blood (not recorded which). Source of these receptors: a woman between 50 and 59 years old who had recovered from COVID-19.

This clone was seen a handful of times. The rearrangement joins TRBV3-1 (or the pseudogene TRBV3-2) to TRBJ1-4; tentatively, D is TRBD1 (5 bases). Trimming removed 2 bases at V and 5 bases at J, with 9 bases between. Per the germline V gene, CDR1 is LGHDT and CDR2 is YNNKEL (reference sequence). CDR3 length: 14 amino acids. The CDR3 DNA sequence: TGTGCCAGCAGCCAAAGGGCAGGGAATGAAAAACTGTTTTTT. Protein product: CASSQRAGNEKLFF.

This chain uses TRBV28 with TRBJ2-2; D is perhaps TRBD2 (6 bases). Trimming pared 3 bases from V and 0 bases from J, leaving 8 bases between. The CDR3 spans 15 residues. The germline gives CDR1 MDHEN, CDR2 SYDVKM. The CDR3: CASSLASANTGELFF. The CDR3 bases are TGTGCCAGCAGTTTGGCTAGCGCGAACACCGGGGAGCTGTTTTTT.

The J gene is TRBJ1-5, the V gene TRBV25-1; D remains ambiguous. The germline CDR1 and CDR2 sequences are MGHDK and SYGVNS. V lost 3 bases to trimming and J lost 2 bases, with 17 bases between them. This CDR3 is built from 17 residues. The DNA for the CDR3 is TGTGCCAGCAGTGATGGTTACCCGGGGAAGTGCAATCAGCCCCAGCATTTT. Residues: CASSDGYPGKCNQPQHF. The complete variable domain, with remaining parts taken from reference TRBV25-1 and TRBJ1-5, reads EADIYQTPRYLVIGTGKKITLECSQTMGHDKMYWYQQDPGMELHLIHYSYGVNSTEKGDLSSESTVSRIRTEHFPLTLESARPSHTSQYLCASSDGYPGKCNQPQHFGDGTRLSIL.

There are a few counts of this clone. The chain recombines TRBV15 with TRBJ2-7, with TRBD2 identical over 7 bases. Germline-derived CDR1 and CDR2 are LNHNV and YYDKDF (reference sequence). There are 16 residues in the CDR3. Trimming cost V 0 bases and J 3 bases; bases outside gene matches: 8. The chain's CDR3 is CATSREAGVGFYEQYF. The CDR3 nucleotides read TGTGCCACCAGCAGAGAGGCGGGAGTAGGGTTCTACGAGCAGTACTTC.

This chain uses TRBV6-5 with TRBJ1-6; TRBD1 aligns across 8 bases. The germline gives CDR1 MNHEY, CDR2 SVGAGI. The CDR3 has 15 amino acids. V trimming: 6 bases; J trimming: 10 bases; junction bases outside the gene matches: 11. The CDR3 sequence: CASSRQGMGTSPLHF. CDR3 coding DNA: TGTGCCAGCAGCCGACAGGGGATGGGAACCTCACCCCTCCACTTT.

The chain has TRBV29-1 and TRBJ2-5; 13 bases match TRBD2. J was trimmed by 7 bases and V by 1 base; bases with no gene match: 3. The CDR3 length is 14 residues. Germline-derived CDR1 and CDR2 are SQVTM and ANQGSEA. In DNA form, the CDR3 reads TGCAGCGTTGAAGGACTAGCGGGAGGTACGACCCAGTACTTC. It is translated as CSVEGLAGGTTQYF.

The gene calls are TRBV7-2 and TRBJ2-3, with D possibly TRBD2 on 10 matching bases. Germline V gives CDR1 SGHTA, CDR2 FQGNSA. This CDR3 contains 15 residues. V gave up 5 bases and J gave up 5 bases, with 17 bases separating them. In DNA form, the CDR3 reads TGTGCCAGCAGCGAACTAGCGGGACAGGGAGATACGCAGTATTTT. Protein sequence: CASSELAGQGDTQYF.

The chain couples TRBV2 to TRBJ2-5, with D perhaps matching TRBD2 (7 bases). This CDR3 comprises 13 residues. The germline V gene has CDR1 SNHLY and CDR2 FYNNEI. Deletions cut 6 bases from V and 5 bases from J, with 13 bases between. In nucleotides, the CDR3 is TGTGCCAGCAGCCTACAGGGAGGGGAGACCCAGTACTTC. It specifies CASSLQGGETQYF.

The chain has TRBV12-5 and TRBJ1-3; no clear D. CDR1 and CDR2 from the germline V gene are LGHNT and FRNRAP. V dropped 5 bases and J dropped 0 bases, with 11 bases sitting between them. The CDR3 is 15 residues long. The CDR3 sequence is CASGPSRGSGNTIYF. DNA of the CDR3: TGTGCTAGTGGTCCCTCCCGCGGCTCTGGAAACACCATATATTTT.

The J gene is TRBJ1-2, the V gene TRBV6-2 or TRBV6-3; D uncertain. Germline CDR1 MNHEY, CDR2 SVGEGT. The CDR3 is made up of 16 amino acids. The germline V and J ends were trimmed by 2 bases and 4 bases, with 17 bases remaining between them. In DNA, the CDR3 is TGTGCCAGCAGTTACGAAGCGCAGACCATCGTCTATGGCTACACCTTC. Its protein is CASSYEAQTIVYGYTF.

This clone was counted ten times or more. The chain employs TRBV6-4 and TRBJ2-1; 12 bases align to TRBD2. V lost 0 bases to trimming and J lost 6 bases; unmatched junction nucleotides: 0. The CDR3 sequence is 15 residues long. Germline V gives CDR1 MRHNA, CDR2 SNTAGT. The CDR3 is CASSDSTSGSNEQFF. The CDR3 DNA follows: TGTGCCAGCAGTGACTCGACTAGCGGGAGCAATGAGCAGTTCTTC.

J is TRBJ2-4 and V is TRBV4-3; 11 nucleotides match TRBD1. The CDR3 totals 18 residues. The germline V gene has CDR1 LGHNA and CDR2 YSLEER. V dropped 0 bases and J dropped 2; count of bases not matched to a gene: 6. The CDR3 nucleotides read TGCGCCAGCAGCCAAGATGGGACAGGGGGATTGTCCAAAAACATTCAGTACTTC. Its protein product is CASSQDGTGGLSKNIQYF.

A single count supports this clone. The CDR3 here is CASRARPGQGFYEQYF. CDR3 sequence (DNA): TGTGCCAGCAGAGCCCGCCCGGGACAGGGTTTCTACGAGCAGTACTTC. V gene TRBV6-6 combines with J gene TRBJ2-7; 9 nucleotides line up with TRBD1. This CDR3 spans 16 amino acids. CDR1 and CDR2 (germline): MNHNY, SVGAGI (reference sequence). Germline trimming cut 6 bases from V and 3 bases from J; bases unmatched to any gene: 12.

This clone appeared once. This rearrangement joins TRBV5-4 to TRBJ2-7, with 11 bases identical to TRBD1. Germline V gene sequence: CDR1 SGHNT, CDR2 YYREEE (reference sequence). This CDR3 is built from 15 residues. Trimming took 4 bases from V and 6 from J; bases not matched to a gene: 9. CDR3 protein: CASSDRDRGISEQYF. The CDR3 region has the DNA TGTGCCAGCAGCGACCGGGACAGGGGGATCAGCGAGCAGTACTTC.

This rearrangement joins TRBV28 to TRBJ2-1; 7 nucleotides align to TRBD1. The V and J ends lost 8 bases and 2 bases, in that order; junction bases with no gene match: 3. The CDR3 covers 13 residues. Germline V gene data show CDR1 as MDHEN and CDR2 as SYDVKM. CDR3 nucleotide sequence: TGTGCCAGCCGGGACAGCACCTACAATGAGCAGTTCTTC. It yields the protein CASRDSTYNEQFF.

The V and J genes are TRBV15 and TRBJ2-6; D remains unclear. The CDR3 consists of 13 residues. The V end lost 5 bases, the J end lost 0 bases, and 2 bases lay between the germline ends. Germline V gene sequence: CDR1 LNHNV, CDR2 YYDKDF (reference sequence). Here the CDR3 DNA reads TGTGCCACCAGCCTCTCTGGGGCCAACGTCCTGACTTTC. Translation: CATSLSGANVLTF.

The chain links TRBV19 to TRBJ1-4, with a weak D call TRBD1 (6 bases). CDR1 and CDR2 from the germline V gene are LNHDA and SQIVND (reference sequence). CDR3 length: 14 amino acids. Trimming left V 4 bases short and J 8 bases short, with 14 bases between. The CDR3 sequence is CASSTQGLGEKLFF. The CDR3 DNA reads TGTGCCAGTAGTACACAGGGCTTGGGGGAAAAACTGTTTTTT.